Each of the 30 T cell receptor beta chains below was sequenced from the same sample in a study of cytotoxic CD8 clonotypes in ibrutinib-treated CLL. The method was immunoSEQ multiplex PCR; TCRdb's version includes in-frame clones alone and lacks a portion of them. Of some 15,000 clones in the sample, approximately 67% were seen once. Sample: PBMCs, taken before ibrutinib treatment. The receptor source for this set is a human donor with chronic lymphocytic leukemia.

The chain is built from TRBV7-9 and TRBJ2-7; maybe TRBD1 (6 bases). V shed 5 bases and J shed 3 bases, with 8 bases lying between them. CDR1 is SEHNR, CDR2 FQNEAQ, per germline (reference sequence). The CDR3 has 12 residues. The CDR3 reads CASSRDIYEQYF. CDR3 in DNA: TGTGCCAGCAGCAGGGACATCTACGAGCAGTACTTC.

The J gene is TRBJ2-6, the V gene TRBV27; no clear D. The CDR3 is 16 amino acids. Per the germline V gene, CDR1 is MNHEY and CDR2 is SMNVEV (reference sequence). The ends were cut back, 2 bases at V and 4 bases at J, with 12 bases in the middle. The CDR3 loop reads CASSLQSIAGANVLTF. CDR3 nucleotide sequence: TGTGCCAGCAGTTTACAGAGCATAGCCGGGGCCAACGTCCTGACTTTC.

CDR3 residues: CASSQQGAAEAFF. The CDR3 DNA reads as TGTGCCAGCAGCCAACAGGGGGCAGCTGAAGCTTTCTTT. The gene calls are TRBV4-2 and TRBJ1-1, with TRBD1 identical over 8 bases. J gave up 6 bases and V 2 bases, and 2 bases lay outside the gene matches. Germline CDR1 is LGHNA and CDR2 is YNFKEQ. The CDR3 has 13 residues.

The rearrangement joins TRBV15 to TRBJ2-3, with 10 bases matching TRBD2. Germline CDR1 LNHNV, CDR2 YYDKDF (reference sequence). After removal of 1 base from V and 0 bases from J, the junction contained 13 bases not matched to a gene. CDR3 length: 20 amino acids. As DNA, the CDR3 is TGTGCCACCAGCAGAGCAATTTCGGGTAGCGGGGGGCTTAGCACAGATACGCAGTATTTT. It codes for CATSRAISGSGGLSTDTQYF.

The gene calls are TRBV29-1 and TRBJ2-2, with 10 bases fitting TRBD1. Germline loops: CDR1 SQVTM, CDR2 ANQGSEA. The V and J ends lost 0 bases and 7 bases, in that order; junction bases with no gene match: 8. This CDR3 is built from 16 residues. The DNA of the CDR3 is TGCAGCGTTGAAGATCCCGGACAGGGGGACGGCGGGGAGCTGTTTTTT. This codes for CSVEDPGQGDGGELFF.

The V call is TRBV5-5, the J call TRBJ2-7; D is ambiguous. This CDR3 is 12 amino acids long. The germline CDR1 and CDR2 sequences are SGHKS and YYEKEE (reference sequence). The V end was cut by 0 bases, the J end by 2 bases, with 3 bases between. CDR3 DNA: TGTGCCAGCAGCTTGGGGACCTACGAGCAGTACTTC. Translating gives CASSLGTYEQYF.

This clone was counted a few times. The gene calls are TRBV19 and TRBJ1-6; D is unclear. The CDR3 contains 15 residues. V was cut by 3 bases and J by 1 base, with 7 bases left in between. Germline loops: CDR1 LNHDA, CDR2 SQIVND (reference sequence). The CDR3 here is CASSMSGSYNSPLHF. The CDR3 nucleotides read TGTGCCAGTAGTATGAGTGGGTCCTATAATTCACCCCTCCACTTT.

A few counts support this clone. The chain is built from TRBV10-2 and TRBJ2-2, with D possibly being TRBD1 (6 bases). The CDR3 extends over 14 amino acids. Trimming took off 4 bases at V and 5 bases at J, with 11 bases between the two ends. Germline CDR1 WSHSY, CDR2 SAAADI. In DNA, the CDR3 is TGCGCCAGCAGTGGGATCGACAGGACCGGGGAGCTGTTTTTT. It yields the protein CASSGIDRTGELFF.

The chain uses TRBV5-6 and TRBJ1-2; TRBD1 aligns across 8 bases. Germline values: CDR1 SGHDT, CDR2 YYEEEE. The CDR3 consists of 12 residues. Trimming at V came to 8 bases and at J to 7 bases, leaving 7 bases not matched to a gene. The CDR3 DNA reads TGTGCCAGTCGACAGGGGTATTCTGGCTACACCTTC. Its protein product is CASRQGYSGYTF. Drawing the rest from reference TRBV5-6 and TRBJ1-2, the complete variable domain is DAGVTQSPTHLIKTRGQQVTLRCSPKSGHDTVSWYQQALGQGPQFIFQYYEEEERQRGNFPDRFSGHQFPNYSSELNVNALLLGDSALYLCASRQGYSGYTFGSGTRLTVV.

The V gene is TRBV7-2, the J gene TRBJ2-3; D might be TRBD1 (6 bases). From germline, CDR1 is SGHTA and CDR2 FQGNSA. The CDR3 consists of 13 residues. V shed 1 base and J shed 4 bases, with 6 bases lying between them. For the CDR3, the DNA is TGTGCCAGCAGCTTAGGACAGGCAGATACGCAGTATTTT. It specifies CASSLGQADTQYF.

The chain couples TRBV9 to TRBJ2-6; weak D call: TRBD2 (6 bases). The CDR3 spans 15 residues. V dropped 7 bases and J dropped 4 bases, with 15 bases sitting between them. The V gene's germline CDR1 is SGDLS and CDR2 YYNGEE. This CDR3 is CASPGGVSGANVLTF. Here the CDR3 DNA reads TGTGCCAGCCCCGGGGGAGTGAGCGGGGCCAACGTCCTGACTTTC.

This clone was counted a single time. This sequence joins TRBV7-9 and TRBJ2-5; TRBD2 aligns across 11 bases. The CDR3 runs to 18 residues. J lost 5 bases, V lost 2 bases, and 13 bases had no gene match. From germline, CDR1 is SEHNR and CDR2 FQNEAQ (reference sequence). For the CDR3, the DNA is TGTGCCAGCAGCTTAAGGTTCCTAGCGGGGGGCGTCGGGGAGACCCAGTACTTC. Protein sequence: CASSLRFLAGGVGETQYF.

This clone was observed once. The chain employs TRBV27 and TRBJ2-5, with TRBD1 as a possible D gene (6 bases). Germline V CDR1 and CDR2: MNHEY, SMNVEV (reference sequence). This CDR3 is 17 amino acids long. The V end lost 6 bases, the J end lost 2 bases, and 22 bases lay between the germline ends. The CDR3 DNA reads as TGTGCCAGCAGCTCAATCGTCTCAGGGGTTCGGCAAGAGACCCAGTACTTC. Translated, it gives CASSSIVSGVRQETQYF.

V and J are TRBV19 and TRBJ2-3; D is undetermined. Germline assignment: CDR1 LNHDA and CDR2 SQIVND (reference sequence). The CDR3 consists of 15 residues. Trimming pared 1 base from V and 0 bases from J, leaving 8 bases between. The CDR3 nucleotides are TGTGCCAGTAGTATAGGTGGGCAGAGCACAGATACGCAGTATTTT. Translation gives CASSIGGQSTDTQYF.

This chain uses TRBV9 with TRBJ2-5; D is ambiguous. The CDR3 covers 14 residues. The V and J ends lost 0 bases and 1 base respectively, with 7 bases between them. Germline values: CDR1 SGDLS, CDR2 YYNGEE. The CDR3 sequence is CASSVGNSQETQYF. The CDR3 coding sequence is TGTGCCAGCAGCGTAGGAAATAGCCAAGAGACCCAGTACTTC.

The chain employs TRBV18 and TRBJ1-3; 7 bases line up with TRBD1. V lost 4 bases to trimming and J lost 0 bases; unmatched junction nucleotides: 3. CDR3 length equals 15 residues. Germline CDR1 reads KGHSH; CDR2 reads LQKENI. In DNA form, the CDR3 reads TGTGCCAGCTCACGGGACAGCAGCTCTGGAAACACCATATATTTT. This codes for CASSRDSSSGNTIYF.

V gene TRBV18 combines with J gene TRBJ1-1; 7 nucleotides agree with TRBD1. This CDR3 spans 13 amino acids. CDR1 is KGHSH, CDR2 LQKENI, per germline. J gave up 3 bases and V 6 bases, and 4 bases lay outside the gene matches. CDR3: CASSVGGDTEAFF. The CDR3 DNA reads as TGTGCCAGCTCGGTAGGGGGCGACACTGAAGCTTTCTTT. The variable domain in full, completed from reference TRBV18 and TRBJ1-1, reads NAGVMQNPRHLVRRRGQEARLRCSPMKGHSHVYWYRQLPEEGLKFMVYLQKENIIDESGMPKERFSAEFPKEGPSILRIQQVVRGDSAAYFCASSVGGDTEAFFGQGTRLTVV.

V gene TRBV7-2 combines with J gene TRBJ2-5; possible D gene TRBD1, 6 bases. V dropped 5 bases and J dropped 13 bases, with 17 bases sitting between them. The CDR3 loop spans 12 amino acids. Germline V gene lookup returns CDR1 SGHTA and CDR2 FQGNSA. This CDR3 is CASSLPDRPPYF. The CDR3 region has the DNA TGTGCCAGCAGCCTCCCCGACAGGCCCCCGTACTTC.

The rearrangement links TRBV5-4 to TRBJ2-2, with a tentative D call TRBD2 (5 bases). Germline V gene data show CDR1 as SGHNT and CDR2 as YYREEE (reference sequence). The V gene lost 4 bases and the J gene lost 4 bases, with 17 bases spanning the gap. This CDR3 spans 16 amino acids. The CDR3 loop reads CASSQTPTSFTGELFF. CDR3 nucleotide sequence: TGTGCCAGCAGCCAAACCCCCACTAGTTTCACCGGGGAGCTGTTTTTT.

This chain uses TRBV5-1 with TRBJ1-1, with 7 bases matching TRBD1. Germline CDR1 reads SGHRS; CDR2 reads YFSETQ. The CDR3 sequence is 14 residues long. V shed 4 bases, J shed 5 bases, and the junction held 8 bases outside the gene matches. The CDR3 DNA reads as TGCGCCAGCAGCATAACATCAGGGGGGACTGAAGCTTTCTTT. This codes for CASSITSGGTEAFF. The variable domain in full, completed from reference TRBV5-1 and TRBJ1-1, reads KAGVTQTPRYLIKTRGQQVTLSCSPISGHRSVSWYQQTPGQGLQFLFEYFSETQRNKGNFPGRFSGRQFSNSRSEMNVSTLELGDSALYLCASSITSGGTEAFFGQGTRLTVV.

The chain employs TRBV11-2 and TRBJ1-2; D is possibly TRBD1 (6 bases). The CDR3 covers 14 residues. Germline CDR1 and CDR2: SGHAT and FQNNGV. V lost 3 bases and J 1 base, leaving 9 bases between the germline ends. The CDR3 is CASSLSRGNYGYTF. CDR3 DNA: TGTGCCAGCAGCTTGTCCAGGGGTAACTATGGCTACACCTTC.

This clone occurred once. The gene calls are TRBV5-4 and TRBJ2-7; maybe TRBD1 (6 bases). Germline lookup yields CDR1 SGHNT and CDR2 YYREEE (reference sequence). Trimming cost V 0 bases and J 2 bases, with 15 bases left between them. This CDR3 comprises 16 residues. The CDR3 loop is CASSLAGVGLTYEQYF. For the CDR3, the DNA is TGTGCCAGCAGCTTGGCAGGGGTGGGTCTCACCTACGAGCAGTACTTC.

The CDR3: CASSSGTGAYEQYF. DNA for the CDR3: TGTGCCAGCAGTTCCGGGACAGGGGCCTACGAGCAGTACTTC. V and J are TRBV13 and TRBJ2-7; 10 bases map to TRBD1. The V gene's germline CDR1 is PRHDT and CDR2 FYEKMQ (reference sequence). The CDR3 spans 14 residues. Trimming took 6 bases from V and 2 from J; bases not matched to a gene: 4.

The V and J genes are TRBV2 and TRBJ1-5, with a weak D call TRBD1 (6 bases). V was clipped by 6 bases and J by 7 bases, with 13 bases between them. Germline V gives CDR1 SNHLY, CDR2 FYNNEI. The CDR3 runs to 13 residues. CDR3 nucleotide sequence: TGTGCCAGCAGGACACAGGGCCGGCAGCCCCAGCATTTT. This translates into CASRTQGRQPQHF.

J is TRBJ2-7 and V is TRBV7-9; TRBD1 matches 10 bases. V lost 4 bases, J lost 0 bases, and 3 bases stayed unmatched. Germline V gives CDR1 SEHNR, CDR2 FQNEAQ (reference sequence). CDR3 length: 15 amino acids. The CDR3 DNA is TGTGCCAGCAGCTCCGGGACAGGGGTCTCCTACGAGCAGTACTTC. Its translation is CASSSGTGVSYEQYF.

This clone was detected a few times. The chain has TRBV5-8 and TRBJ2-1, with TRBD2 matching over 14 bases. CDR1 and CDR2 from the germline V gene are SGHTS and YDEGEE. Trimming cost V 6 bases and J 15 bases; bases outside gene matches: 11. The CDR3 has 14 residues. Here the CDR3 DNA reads TGTGCCAGCAAGCACCGAGGACTAGCGGGGGGCCTGTTCTTC. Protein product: CASKHRGLAGGLFF.

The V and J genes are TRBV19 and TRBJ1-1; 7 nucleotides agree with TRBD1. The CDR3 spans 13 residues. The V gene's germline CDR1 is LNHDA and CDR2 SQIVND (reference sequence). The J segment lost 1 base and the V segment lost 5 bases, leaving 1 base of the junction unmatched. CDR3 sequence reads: CASSRQGNTEAFF. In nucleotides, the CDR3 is TGTGCCAGTAGTCGACAGGGGAACACTGAAGCTTTCTTT. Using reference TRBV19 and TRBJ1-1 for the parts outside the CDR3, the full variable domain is DGGITQSPKYLFRKEGQNVTLSCEQNLNHDAMYWYRQDPGQGLRLIYYSQIVNDFQKGDIAEGYSVSREKKESFPLTVTSAQKNPTAFYLCASSRQGNTEAFFGQGTRLTVV.

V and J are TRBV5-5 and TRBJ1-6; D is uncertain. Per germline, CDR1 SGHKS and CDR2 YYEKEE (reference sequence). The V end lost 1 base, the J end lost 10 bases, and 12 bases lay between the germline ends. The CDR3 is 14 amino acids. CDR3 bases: TGTGCCAGCAGCTTGAGCCCGGGGAACTCACCCCTCCACTTT. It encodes CASSLSPGNSPLHF.

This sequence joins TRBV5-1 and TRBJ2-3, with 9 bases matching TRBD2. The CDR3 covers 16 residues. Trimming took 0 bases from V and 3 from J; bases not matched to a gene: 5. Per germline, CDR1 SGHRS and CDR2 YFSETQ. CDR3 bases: TGCGCCAGCAGCTTGGGAGCGGGGGGCGGGACAGATACGCAGTATTTT. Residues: CASSLGAGGGTDTQYF.

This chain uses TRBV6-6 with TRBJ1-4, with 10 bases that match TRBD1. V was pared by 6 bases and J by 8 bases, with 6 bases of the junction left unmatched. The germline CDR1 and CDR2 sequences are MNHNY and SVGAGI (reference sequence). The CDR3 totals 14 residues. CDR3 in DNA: TGTGCCAGCAGCCCGGGACAGGGGCGCGAAAAACTGTTTTTT. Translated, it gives CASSPGQGREKLFF.